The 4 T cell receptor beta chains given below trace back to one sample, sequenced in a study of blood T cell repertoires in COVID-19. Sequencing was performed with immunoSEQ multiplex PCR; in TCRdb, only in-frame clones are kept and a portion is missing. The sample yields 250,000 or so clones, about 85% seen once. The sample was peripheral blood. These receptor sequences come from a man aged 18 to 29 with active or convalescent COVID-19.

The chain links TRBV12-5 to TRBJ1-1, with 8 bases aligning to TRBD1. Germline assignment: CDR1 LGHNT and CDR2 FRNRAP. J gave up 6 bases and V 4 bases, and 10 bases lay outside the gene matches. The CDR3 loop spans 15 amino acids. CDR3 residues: CASGSRTGRAPEAFF. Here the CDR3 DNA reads TGTGCTAGTGGTTCTCGGACAGGGAGGGCCCCTGAAGCTTTCTTT.

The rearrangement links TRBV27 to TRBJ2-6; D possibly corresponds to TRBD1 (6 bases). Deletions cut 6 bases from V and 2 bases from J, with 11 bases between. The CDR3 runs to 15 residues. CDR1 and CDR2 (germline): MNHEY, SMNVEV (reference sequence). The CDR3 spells CASRLTGTGANVLTF. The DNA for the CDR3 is TGTGCCAGCAGACTAACAGGGACTGGGGCCAACGTCCTGACTTTC.

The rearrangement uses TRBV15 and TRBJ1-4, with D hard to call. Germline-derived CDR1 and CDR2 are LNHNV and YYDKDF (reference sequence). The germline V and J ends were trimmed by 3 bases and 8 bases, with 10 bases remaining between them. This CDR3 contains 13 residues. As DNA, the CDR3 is TGTGCCACCAGCAGGACATTAATGGAAAAACTGTTTTTT. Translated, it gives CATSRTLMEKLFF.

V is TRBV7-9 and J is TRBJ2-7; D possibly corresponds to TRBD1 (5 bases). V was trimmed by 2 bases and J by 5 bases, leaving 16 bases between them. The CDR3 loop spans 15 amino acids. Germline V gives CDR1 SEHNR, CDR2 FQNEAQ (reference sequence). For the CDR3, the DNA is TGTGCCAGCAGCTTAAGGGCAGGGCAAGGGGACGAGCAGTACTTC. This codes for CASSLRAGQGDEQYF.